What follows are 29 T cell receptor beta chains derived from one specimen sequenced in a study of blood T cell repertoires in COVID-19. Assay used: immunoSEQ multiplex PCR; TCRdb lists only in-frame clones, some missing. The table lists fewer than 500,000 clones, about 85% of them singletons, with about 0.7% in the top ten. The sample was PBMCs or T cells enriched from blood (not recorded which). The source of these receptors is a woman younger than 30 who had recovered from COVID-19.

J is TRBJ2-1 and V is TRBV7-2; 10 bases line up with TRBD2. Germline V gives CDR1 SGHTA, CDR2 FQGNSA. The ends lost 4 bases at V and 2 bases at J; junction bases unmatched: 5. The length of the CDR3 is 16 residues. The CDR3 here is CASSSYGLAAYNEQFF. The CDR3 DNA sequence: TGTGCCAGCAGCTCCTACGGACTAGCGGCCTACAATGAGCAGTTCTTC.

This clone was seen a handful of times. This chain links TRBV2 with TRBJ1-4; D is possibly TRBD1 (6 bases). V was clipped by 4 bases and J by 10 bases, with 19 bases between them. The length of the CDR3 is 15 residues. Germline V CDR1 and CDR2: SNHLY, FYNNEI. CDR3 bases: TGTGCCAGCAGTGGTACGACAGGTGGCCCGGGAAAACTGTTTTTT. Protein product: CASSGTTGGPGKLFF.

The chain recombines TRBV9 with TRBJ1-1; weak D call: TRBD1 (5 bases). Trimming took 0 bases from V and 0 from J, leaving 9 bases between them. The CDR3 has 15 amino acids. Germline CDR1 reads SGDLS; CDR2 reads YYNGEE. The CDR3 DNA reads as TGTGCCAGCAGCGTAGTCGGAGGGGTGAACACTGAAGCTTTCTTT. Translated, it gives CASSVVGGVNTEAFF.

The chain is built from TRBV20-1 and TRBJ2-3, with no clear D. Per germline, CDR1 DFQATT and CDR2 SNEGSKA (reference sequence). The ends were cut back, 3 bases at V and 5 bases at J, with 18 bases in the middle. The CDR3 runs to 15 residues. The CDR3 bases are TGCAGTGCTAGTGTCCCCGGCTCAAACAGAGATACGCAGTATTTT. Its translation: CSASVPGSNRDTQYF.

Written as DNA, the CDR3 is TGCGCCAGCAGCTTGACGGGACTAGGAACCTACAATGAGCAGTTCTTC. The encoded protein is CASSLTGLGTYNEQFF. V and J are TRBV5-1 and TRBJ2-1, with 8 bases identical to TRBD2. The V gene's germline CDR1 is SGHRS and CDR2 YFSETQ. This CDR3 spans 16 amino acids. The V and J ends lost 1 base and 2 bases, in that order; junction bases with no gene match: 5.

Of note for this clone: Other DNA sequences in this specimen translate into the identical CDR3. J is TRBJ2-3 and V is TRBV27, with TRBD2 matching over 7 bases. Unmatched junction bases numbered 6, after V lost 0 bases and J lost 6 bases. This CDR3 has 15 amino acids. The germline CDR1 and CDR2 sequences are MNHEY and SMNVEV (reference sequence). The CDR3 DNA follows: TGTGCCAGCAGTTTATCGGGGGGGTCAACTGATACGCAGTATTTT. This translates into CASSLSGGSTDTQYF.

The rearrangement joins TRBV18 to TRBJ1-1; 7 nucleotides agree with TRBD1. There are 13 residues in the CDR3. J was trimmed by 5 bases and V by 5 bases; bases with no gene match: 5. CDR1 and CDR2 from the germline V gene are KGHSH and LQKENI. CDR3 coding DNA: TGTGCCAGCTCAGCGACAGGGCGAACTGAAGCTTTCTTT. It yields the protein CASSATGRTEAFF.

This chain joins TRBV29-1 and TRBJ1-2; a weak D match, TRBD1 (5 bases). The germline V and J ends were trimmed by 4 bases and 2 bases, with 17 bases remaining between them. CDR1 SQVTM and CDR2 ANQGSEA come from the germline V gene. CDR3 length: 15 residues. The DNA of the CDR3 is TGCAGCGTTGGCGGGAGGGGCGAGGACAACTATGGCTACACCTTC. Translated, it gives CSVGGRGEDNYGYTF.

The rearrangement joins TRBV5-1 to TRBJ1-1; weak D call: TRBD1 (5 bases). V was cut by 4 bases and J by 2 bases, with 9 bases left in between. The CDR3 runs to 13 residues. Germline V gene data show CDR1 as SGHRS and CDR2 as YFSETQ. The CDR3 DNA reads as TGCGCCAGCAGCGACAGCATAAACACTGAAGCTTTCTTT. It specifies CASSDSINTEAFF.

This chain links TRBV4-1 with TRBJ1-2, with D tentatively TRBD1 (6 bases). The V end was cut by 0 bases, the J end by 6 bases, with 11 bases between. The germline gives CDR1 MGHRA, CDR2 YSYEKL. This CDR3 contains 14 residues. The CDR3 reads CASSQEGRGDGYTF. CDR3 nucleotides: TGCGCCAGCAGCCAAGAGGGCAGGGGTGATGGCTACACCTTC.

The chain has TRBV30 and TRBJ1-3; D remains unclear. The V end was cut by 0 bases, the J end by 3 bases, with 3 bases between. CDR1 is GTSNPN, CDR2 SVGIG, per germline (reference sequence). This CDR3 comprises 12 residues. The CDR3 loop is CAWSVYGNTIYF. As DNA, the CDR3 is TGTGCCTGGAGTGTCTATGGAAACACCATATATTTT.

The chain recombines TRBV7-2 with TRBJ2-5; 8 nucleotides align to TRBD1. The length of the CDR3 is 15 residues. The germline gives CDR1 SGHTA, CDR2 FQGNSA. J lost 4 bases, V lost 3 bases, and 7 bases had no gene match. The CDR3 DNA reads as TGTGCCAGCAGCTTCCCTTGGCAGGGGGCAGAGACCCAGTACTTC. Translating it yields CASSFPWQGAETQYF.

This clone was recorded many times. The rearrangement links TRBV21-1 to TRBJ1-2; TRBD1 is the table's D call and was not checked against the DNA. TRBV21-1 is recorded as a pseudogene. The CDR3 loop spans 18 amino acids. CDR3 loop: CASSESEKLRVRNYGYTF. The DNA for the CDR3 is TGTGCCAGCAGCGAAAGCGAGAAACTCAGGGTACGGAACTATGGCTACACCTTC.

The genes are TRBV30 and TRBJ1-1; D not certain. CDR1 is GTSNPN and CDR2 is SVGIG in the germline V gene (reference sequence). V lost 1 base to trimming and J lost 3 bases, with 3 bases between them. This CDR3 is 11 amino acids long. The CDR3 coding sequence is TGTGCCTGGAGTGGGCACACTGAAGCTTTCTTT. Translating it yields CAWSGHTEAFF.

The chain joins TRBV13 to TRBJ2-3; 10 positions match TRBD1. Germline V CDR1 and CDR2: PRHDT, FYEKMQ (reference sequence). The CDR3 is made up of 16 amino acids. V lost 3 bases to trimming and J lost 3 bases; unmatched junction nucleotides: 6. The CDR3 loop reads CASSFGPGQGTDTQYF. CDR3 sequence (DNA): TGTGCCAGCAGCTTCGGTCCGGGACAGGGGACAGATACGCAGTATTTT.

This chain links TRBV5-6 with TRBJ2-5; possibly TRBD1 for D (5 bases). From germline, CDR1 is SGHDT and CDR2 YYEEEE. V lost 5 bases, J lost 3 bases, and 14 bases lay in between. The CDR3 is made up of 14 amino acids. CDR3 in amino acids: CASSSLQGEETQYF. The CDR3 DNA follows: TGTGCCAGCAGTTCCCTGCAGGGTGAAGAGACCCAGTACTTC.

The V gene is TRBV2, the J gene TRBJ2-5; D remains unclear. The CDR3 loop spans 12 amino acids. CDR1 and CDR2 (germline): SNHLY, FYNNEI. Trimming left V 8 bases short and J 4 bases short, with 11 bases between. Written as DNA, the CDR3 is TGTGCCAGCCGATTCTCAGTAGAGACCCAGTACTTC. Translating gives CASRFSVETQYF.

This sequence joins TRBV19 and TRBJ1-6; D is perhaps TRBD1 (6 bases). This CDR3 contains 15 residues. V lost 6 bases and J 7 bases, leaving 16 bases between the germline ends. Germline CDR1 LNHDA, CDR2 SQIVND (reference sequence). The CDR3 bases are TGTGCCAGTAGCCGATCAGGGGTCGGAAATTCACCCCTCCACTTT. Translated: CASSRSGVGNSPLHF.

The chain uses TRBV30 and TRBJ1-4; D unresolved. With 4 bases removed from V and 8 bases from J, the gap between germline ends came to 11 bases. The CDR3 is 12 residues long. Germline CDR1 reads GTSNPN; CDR2 reads SVGIG (reference sequence). The CDR3 sequence: CAWNWAGEKLFF. The CDR3 DNA reads TGTGCCTGGAATTGGGCAGGAGAAAAACTGTTTTTT.

The CDR3 loop reads CASSFDTGELFF. CDR3 sequence (DNA): TGCGCCAGCAGCTTCGATACAGGGGAGCTGTTTTTT. This chain uses TRBV5-1 with TRBJ2-2; no reliable D call. Trimming cost V 2 bases and J 8 bases, with 7 bases left between them. This CDR3 spans 12 amino acids. Germline CDR1 reads SGHRS; CDR2 reads YFSETQ.

The chain couples TRBV4-1 to TRBJ1-6; D may be TRBD1 (5 bases). The CDR3 has 16 residues. The germline V and J ends were trimmed by 0 bases and 12 bases, with 18 bases remaining between them. In germline, CDR1 is MGHRA, CDR2 YSYEKL. The CDR3: CASSQEGPGPGVPLHF. The DNA of the CDR3 is TGCGCCAGCAGCCAAGAGGGGCCAGGACCCGGAGTACCCCTCCACTTT.

The chain employs TRBV3-1 (or the pseudogene TRBV3-2) and TRBJ1-3; no firm D call. Germline V lookup: CDR1 LGHDT, CDR2 YNNKEL (reference sequence). Deletions cut 0 bases from V and 4 bases from J, with 10 bases between. The CDR3 is made up of 15 amino acids. Here the CDR3 DNA reads TGTGCCAGCAGCCAAGATAACGAAGCGGGAAACACCATATATTTT. Translating it yields CASSQDNEAGNTIYF.

As regards this clone: Different DNA sequences within this sample yield the same CDR3. This chain joins TRBV27 and TRBJ1-5, with TRBD1 as a possible D gene (5 bases). Germline V CDR1 and CDR2: MNHEY, SMNVEV (reference sequence). This CDR3 contains 14 residues. Trimming shortened V by 3 bases and J by 0 bases, and 6 bases separated the two germline ends. CDR3 loop: CASSLGGSNQPQHF. Written as DNA, the CDR3 is TGTGCCAGCAGTTTGGGGGGTAGCAATCAGCCCCAGCATTTT.

The chain employs TRBV7-9 and TRBJ1-1, with 9 bases lining up with TRBD1. After removal of 6 bases from V and 2 bases from J, the junction contained 7 bases not matched to a gene. In germline, CDR1 is SEHNR, CDR2 FQNEAQ (reference sequence). The CDR3 spans 15 residues. Written as DNA, the CDR3 is TGTGCCAGCAGGCCGGGACAGGGTTCTAACACTGAAGCTTTCTTT. Encoded protein: CASRPGQGSNTEAFF. Drawing the rest from reference TRBV7-9 and TRBJ1-1, the complete variable domain is DTGVSQNPRHKITKRGQNVTFRCDPISEHNRLYWYRQTLGQGPEFLTYFQNEAQLEKSRLLSDRFSAERPKGSFSTLEIQRTEQGDSAMYLCASRPGQGSNTEAFFGQGTRLTVV.

The chain couples TRBV19 to TRBJ1-5; D not certain. The CDR3 is 14 residues long. Germline values: CDR1 LNHDA, CDR2 SQIVND (reference sequence). The ends were cut back, 8 bases at V and 2 bases at J, with 13 bases in the middle. The CDR3 sequence is CASRAGNGNQPQHF. The CDR3 DNA is TGTGCCAGTCGGGCCGGGAATGGCAATCAGCCCCAGCATTTT.

CDR3 region: CASSYSGEKAFF. CDR3 nucleotide sequence: TGTGCCAGCAGCTACTCGGGAGAGAAAGCTTTCTTT. The chain employs TRBV5-4 and TRBJ1-1; D uncertain. The CDR3 covers 12 residues. In germline, CDR1 is SGHNT, CDR2 YYREEE (reference sequence). Trimming took off 3 bases at V and 9 bases at J, with 12 bases between the two ends.

As for this clone: A read error may account for a junction end that differs from germline. The chain combines TRBV7-7 with TRBJ2-2; TRBD1 aligns across 8 bases. The germline CDR1 and CDR2 sequences are SSHAT and FNYEAQ (reference sequence). CDR3 length equals 15 residues. DNA for the CDR3: TGTGCTAGCAGCCCAGGGGGCAGGAGGGCCGGGGAGCTGTTTTTT. It specifies CASSPGGRRAGELFF.

The genes are TRBV5-1 and TRBJ2-1, with D perhaps TRBD1 (6 bases). This CDR3 contains 11 residues. Looked up from germline, CDR1 is SGHRS and CDR2 is YFSETQ. Trimming took off 4 bases at V and 8 bases at J, with 7 bases between the two ends. The CDR3, as DNA: TGCGCCAGCAGCGCAGGGGATGAGCAGTTCTTC. This gives the protein CASSAGDEQFF.

CDR3 protein: CSARGGSENIQYF. DNA of the CDR3: TGCAGCGCCCGAGGGGGTTCGGAAAACATTCAGTACTTC. The genes are TRBV29-1 and TRBJ2-4; perhaps TRBD1 as D (6 bases). V lost 7 bases and J 5 bases, leaving 15 bases between the germline ends. Looked up from germline, CDR1 is SQVTM and CDR2 is ANQGSEA. This CDR3 has 13 amino acids.